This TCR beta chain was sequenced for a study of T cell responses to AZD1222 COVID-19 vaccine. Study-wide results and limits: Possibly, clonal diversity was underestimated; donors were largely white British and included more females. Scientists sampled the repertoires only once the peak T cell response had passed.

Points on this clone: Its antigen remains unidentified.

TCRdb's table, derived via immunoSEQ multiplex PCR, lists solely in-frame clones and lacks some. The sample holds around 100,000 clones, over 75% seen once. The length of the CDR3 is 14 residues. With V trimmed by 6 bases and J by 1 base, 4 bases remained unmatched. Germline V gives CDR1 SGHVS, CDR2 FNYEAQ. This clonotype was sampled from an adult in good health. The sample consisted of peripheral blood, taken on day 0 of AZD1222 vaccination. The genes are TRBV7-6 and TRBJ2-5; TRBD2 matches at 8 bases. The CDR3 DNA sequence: TGTGCCAGCAGTCGCGGGGGGTCCCAAGAGACCCAGTACTTC. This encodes CASSRGGSQETQYF.